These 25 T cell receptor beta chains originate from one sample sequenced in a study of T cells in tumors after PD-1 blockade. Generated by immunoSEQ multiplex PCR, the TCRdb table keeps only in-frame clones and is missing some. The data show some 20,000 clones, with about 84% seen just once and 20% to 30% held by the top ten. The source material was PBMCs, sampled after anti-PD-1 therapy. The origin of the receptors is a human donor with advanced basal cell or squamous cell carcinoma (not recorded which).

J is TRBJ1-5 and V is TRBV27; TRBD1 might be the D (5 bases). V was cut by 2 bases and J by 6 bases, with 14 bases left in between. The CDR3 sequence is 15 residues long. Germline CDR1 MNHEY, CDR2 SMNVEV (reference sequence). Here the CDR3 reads CASSLRAGLAQPQHF. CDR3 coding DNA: TGTGCCAGCAGTTTAAGGGCAGGGCTTGCTCAGCCCCAGCATTTT.

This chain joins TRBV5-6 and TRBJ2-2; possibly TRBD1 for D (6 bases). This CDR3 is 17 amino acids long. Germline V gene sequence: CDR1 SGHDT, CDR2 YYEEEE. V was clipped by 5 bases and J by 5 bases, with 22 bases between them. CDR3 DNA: TGTGCCAGCAGTCCTATCTCAGGGGTTCAGAGGACCGGGGAGCTGTTTTTT. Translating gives CASSPISGVQRTGELFF.

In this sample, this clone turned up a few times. The CDR3 loop reads CASSQSLNYGYTF. The CDR3 region has the DNA TGTGCCAGCAGCCAATCACTGAACTATGGCTACACCTTC. The rearrangement uses TRBV3-1 (or the pseudogene TRBV3-2) and TRBJ1-2; D is unresolved. Germline assignment: CDR1 LGHDT and CDR2 YNNKEL (reference sequence). V lost 2 bases, J lost 2 bases, and 6 bases lay in between. This CDR3 spans 13 amino acids.

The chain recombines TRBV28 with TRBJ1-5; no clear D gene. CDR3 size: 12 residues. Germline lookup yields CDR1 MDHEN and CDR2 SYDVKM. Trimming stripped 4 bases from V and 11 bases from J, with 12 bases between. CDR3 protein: CASSYYSGTQHF. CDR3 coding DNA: TGTGCCAGCAGTTACTACTCCGGGACCCAGCATTTT.

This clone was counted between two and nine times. CDR3 amino acids: CASRLESPEATNEKLFF. In DNA, the CDR3 is TGTGCAAGTCGCTTAGAATCCCCAGAGGCAACTAATGAAAAACTGTTTTTT. The chain links TRBV12-2 to TRBJ1-4. TRBV12-2 is termed a pseudogene. This CDR3 is 17 amino acids long.

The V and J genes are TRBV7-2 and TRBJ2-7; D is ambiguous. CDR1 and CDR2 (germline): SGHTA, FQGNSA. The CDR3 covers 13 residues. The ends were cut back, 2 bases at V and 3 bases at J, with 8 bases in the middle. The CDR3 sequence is CASSLKVSYEQYF. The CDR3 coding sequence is TGTGCCAGCAGCTTAAAGGTTAGCTACGAGCAGTACTTC.

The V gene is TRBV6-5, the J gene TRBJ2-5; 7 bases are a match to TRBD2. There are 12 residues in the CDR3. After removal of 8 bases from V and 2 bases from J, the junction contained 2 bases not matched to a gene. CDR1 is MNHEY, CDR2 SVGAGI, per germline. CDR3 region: CASRDYQETQYF. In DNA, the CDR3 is TGTGCCAGCCGGGACTATCAAGAGACCCAGTACTTC.

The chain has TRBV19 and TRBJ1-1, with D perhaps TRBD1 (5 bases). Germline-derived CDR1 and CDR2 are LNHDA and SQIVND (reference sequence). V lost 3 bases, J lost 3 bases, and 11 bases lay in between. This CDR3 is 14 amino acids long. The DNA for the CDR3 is TGTGCCAGTAGTATGGCGGGGGGTTACACTGAAGCTTTCTTT. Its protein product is CASSMAGGYTEAFF. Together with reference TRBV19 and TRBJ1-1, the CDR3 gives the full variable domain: DGGITQSPKYLFRKEGQNVTLSCEQNLNHDAMYWYRQDPGQGLRLIYYSQIVNDFQKGDIAEGYSVSREKKESFPLTVTSAQKNPTAFYLCASSMAGGYTEAFFGQGTRLTVV.

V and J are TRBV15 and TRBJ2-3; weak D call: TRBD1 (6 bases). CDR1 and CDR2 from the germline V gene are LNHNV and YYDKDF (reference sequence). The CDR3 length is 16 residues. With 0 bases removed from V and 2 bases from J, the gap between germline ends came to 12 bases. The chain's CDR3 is CATSREGTLNTDTQYF. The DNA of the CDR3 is TGTGCCACCAGCAGAGAAGGGACATTGAACACAGATACGCAGTATTTT. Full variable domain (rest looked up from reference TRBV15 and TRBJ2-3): DAMVIQNPRYQVTQFGKPVTLSCSQTLNHNVMYWYQQKSSQAPKLLFHYYDKDFNNEADTPDNFQSRRPNTSFCFLDIRSPGLGDTAMYLCATSREGTLNTDTQYFGPGTRLTVL.

CDR3 loop: CASSQGFGARNTGELFF. CDR3 nucleotide sequence: TGTGCCAGCAGCCAAGGATTCGGGGCGCGTAACACCGGGGAGCTGTTTTTT. V is TRBV14 and J is TRBJ2-2; either TRBD1 or TRBD2 may supply D (5 bases each). This CDR3 comprises 17 residues. CDR1 SGHDN and CDR2 FVKESK come from the germline V gene. Deletions cut 1 base from V and 2 bases from J, with 14 bases between. Complete variable domain (other parts from reference TRBV14 and TRBJ2-2): EAGVTQFPSHSVIEKGQTVTLRCDPISGHDNLYWYRRVMGKEIKFLLHFVKESKQDESGMPNNRFLAERTGGTYSTLKVQPAELEDSGVYFCASSQGFGARNTGELFFGEGSRLTVL.

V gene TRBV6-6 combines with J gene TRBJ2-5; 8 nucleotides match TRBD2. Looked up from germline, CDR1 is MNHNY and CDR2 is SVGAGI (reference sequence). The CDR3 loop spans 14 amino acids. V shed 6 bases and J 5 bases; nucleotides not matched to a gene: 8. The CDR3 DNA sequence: TGTGCCAGCAGGCCAGCGGGGGCAGGGGAGACCCAGTACTTC. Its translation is CASRPAGAGETQYF.

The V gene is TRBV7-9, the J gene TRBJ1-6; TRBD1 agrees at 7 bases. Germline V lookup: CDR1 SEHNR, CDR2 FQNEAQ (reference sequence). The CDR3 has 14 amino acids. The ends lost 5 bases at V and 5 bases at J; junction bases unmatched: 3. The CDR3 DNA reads TGTGCCAGCAGCCAGACAGGGAATAATTCACCCCTCCACTTT. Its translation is CASSQTGNNSPLHF.

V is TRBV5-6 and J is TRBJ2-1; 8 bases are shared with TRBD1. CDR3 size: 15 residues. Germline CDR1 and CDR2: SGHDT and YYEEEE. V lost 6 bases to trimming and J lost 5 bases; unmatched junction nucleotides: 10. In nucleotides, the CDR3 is TGTGCCAGCACCGATACCGGGACAGGAAACAATGAGCAGTTCTTC. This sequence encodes CASTDTGTGNNEQFF. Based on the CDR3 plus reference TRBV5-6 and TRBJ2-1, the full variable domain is DAGVTQSPTHLIKTRGQQVTLRCSPKSGHDTVSWYQQALGQGPQFIFQYYEEEERQRGNFPDRFSGHQFPNYSSELNVNALLLGDSALYLCASTDTGTGNNEQFFGPGTRLTVL.

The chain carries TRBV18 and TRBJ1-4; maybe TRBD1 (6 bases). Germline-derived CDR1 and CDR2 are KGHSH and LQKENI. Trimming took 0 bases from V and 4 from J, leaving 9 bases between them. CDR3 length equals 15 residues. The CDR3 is CASSPPGGFNEKLFF. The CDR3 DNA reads TGTGCCAGCTCACCACCGGGGGGCTTTAATGAAAAACTGTTTTTT.

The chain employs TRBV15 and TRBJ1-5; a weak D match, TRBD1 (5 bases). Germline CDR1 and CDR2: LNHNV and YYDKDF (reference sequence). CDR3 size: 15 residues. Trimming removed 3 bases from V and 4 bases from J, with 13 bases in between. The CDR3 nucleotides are TGTGCCACCAGCAGGGAGACCGGGGGTAATCAGCCCCAGCATTTT. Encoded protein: CATSRETGGNQPQHF.

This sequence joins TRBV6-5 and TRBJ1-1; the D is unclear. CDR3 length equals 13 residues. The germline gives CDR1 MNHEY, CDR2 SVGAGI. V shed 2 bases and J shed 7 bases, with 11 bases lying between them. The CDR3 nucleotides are TGTGCCAGCAGTTACAGCGCCATGGGTGAAGCTTTCTTT. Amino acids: CASSYSAMGEAFF.

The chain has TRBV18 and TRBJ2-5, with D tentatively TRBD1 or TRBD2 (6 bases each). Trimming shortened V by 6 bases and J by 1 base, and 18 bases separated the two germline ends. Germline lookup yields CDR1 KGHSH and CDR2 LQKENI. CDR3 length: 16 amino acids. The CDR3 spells CASSPGWGASQETQYF. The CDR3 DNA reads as TGTGCCAGCTCCCCCGGTTGGGGGGCCTCCCAAGAGACCCAGTACTTC. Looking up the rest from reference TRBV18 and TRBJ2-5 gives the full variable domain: NAGVMQNPRHLVRRRGQEARLRCSPMKGHSHVYWYRQLPEEGLKFMVYLQKENIIDESGMPKERFSAEFPKEGPSILRIQQVVRGDSAAYFCASSPGWGASQETQYFGPGTRLLVL.

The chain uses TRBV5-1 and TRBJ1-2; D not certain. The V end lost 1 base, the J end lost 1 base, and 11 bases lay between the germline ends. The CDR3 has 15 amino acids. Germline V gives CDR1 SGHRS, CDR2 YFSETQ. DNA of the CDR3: TGCGCCAGCAGCTTGAGGGCAGAAGATAACTATGGCTACACCTTC. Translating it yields CASSLRAEDNYGYTF.

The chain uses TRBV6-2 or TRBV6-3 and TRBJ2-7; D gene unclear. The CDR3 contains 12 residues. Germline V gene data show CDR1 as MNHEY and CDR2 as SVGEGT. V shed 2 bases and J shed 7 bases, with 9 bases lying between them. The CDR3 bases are TGTGCCAGCAGTTACCGGCCGGAAGAGCAGTACTTC. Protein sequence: CASSYRPEEQYF.

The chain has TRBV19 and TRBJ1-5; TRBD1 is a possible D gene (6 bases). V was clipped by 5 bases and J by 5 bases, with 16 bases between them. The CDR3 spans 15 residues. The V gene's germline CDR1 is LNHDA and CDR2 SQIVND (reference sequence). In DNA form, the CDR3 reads TGTGCCAGTAGTCGCGTCTGGACAGCGGATCAGCCCCAGCATTTT. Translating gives CASSRVWTADQPQHF.

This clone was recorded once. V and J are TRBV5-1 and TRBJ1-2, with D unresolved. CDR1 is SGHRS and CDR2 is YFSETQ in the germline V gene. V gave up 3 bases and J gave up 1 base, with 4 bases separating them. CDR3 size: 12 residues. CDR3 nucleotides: TGCGCCAGCAGCTCTCATAACTATGGCTACACCTTC. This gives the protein CASSSHNYGYTF. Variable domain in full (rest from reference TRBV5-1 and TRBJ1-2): KAGVTQTPRYLIKTRGQQVTLSCSPISGHRSVSWYQQTPGQGLQFLFEYFSETQRNKGNFPGRFSGRQFSNSRSEMNVSTLELGDSALYLCASSSHNYGYTFGSGTRLTVV.

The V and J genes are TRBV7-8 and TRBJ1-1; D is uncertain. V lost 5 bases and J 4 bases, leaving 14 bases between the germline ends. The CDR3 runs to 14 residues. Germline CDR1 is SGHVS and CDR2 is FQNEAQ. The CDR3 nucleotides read TGTGCCAGCAGCCTTTTTTCTCAACCCACTGAAGCTTTCTTT. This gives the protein CASSLFSQPTEAFF. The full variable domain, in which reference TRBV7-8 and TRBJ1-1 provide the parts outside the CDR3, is GAGVSQSPRYKVAKRGQDVALRCDPISGHVSLFWYQQALGQGPEFLTYFQNEAQLDKSGLPSDRFFAERPEGSVSTLKIQRTQQEDSAVYLCASSLFSQPTEAFFGQGTRLTVV.

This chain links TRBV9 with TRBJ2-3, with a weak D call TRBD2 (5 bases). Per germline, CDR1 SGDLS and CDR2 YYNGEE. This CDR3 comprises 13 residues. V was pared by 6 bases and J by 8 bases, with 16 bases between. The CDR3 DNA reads TGTGCCAGCAATGAGGGCGTGATGGGTACGCAGTATTTT. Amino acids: CASNEGVMGTQYF.

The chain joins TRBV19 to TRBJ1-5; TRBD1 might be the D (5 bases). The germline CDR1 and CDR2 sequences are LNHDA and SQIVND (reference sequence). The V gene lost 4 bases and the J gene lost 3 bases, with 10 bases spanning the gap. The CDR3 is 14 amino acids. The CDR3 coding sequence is TGTGCCAGTAGTAATCAGGGAAACAATCAGCCCCAGCATTTT. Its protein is CASSNQGNNQPQHF.

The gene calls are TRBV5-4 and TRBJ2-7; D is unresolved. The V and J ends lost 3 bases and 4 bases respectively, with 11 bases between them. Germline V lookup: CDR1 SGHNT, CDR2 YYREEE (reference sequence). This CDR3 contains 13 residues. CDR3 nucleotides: TGTGCCAGCAGCTCCCTCCAGATTTACGAGCAGTACTTC. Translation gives CASSSLQIYEQYF.